The 18 T cell receptor beta chains presented below share a single source sample, sequenced in a study of CD8 T cells in ankylosing spondylitis. TCRdb reanalysed the 5' RACE reads using MiXCR and keeps one entry per CDR3 protein. The repertoire includes approximately 400,000 distinct CDR3 sequences, more than 25% of them detected once, and roughly 1% sits in the top ten. Study-level results: Ankylosing spondylitis blood appeared to be characterized by a TCR beta motif of eight or nine highly homologous variants.

These receptors' antigens are unknown. Sequenced: blood, either unsorted or a sorted T cell fraction (not recorded which). The receptor source for this set is a male donor with ankylosing spondylitis.

This clonotype was picked up one time. This rearrangement joins TRBV2 to TRBJ2-4; no clear D. This CDR3 spans 12 amino acids. The ends were cut back, 1 base at V and 9 bases at J, with 7 bases in the middle. CDR1 is SNHLY, CDR2 FYNNEI, per germline. The CDR3 region has the DNA TGTGCCAGCAGTGAAGGGGCCGCCATTCAGTACTTC. As protein: CASSEGAAIQYF.

The chain employs TRBV5-1 and TRBJ2-3; D remains ambiguous. This CDR3 has 13 amino acids. V shed 2 bases and J shed 6 bases, with 10 bases lying between them. Germline-derived CDR1 and CDR2 are SGHRS and YFSETQ. This chain's CDR3 is CASSLAKEDTQYF. CDR3 in DNA: TGCGCCAGCAGCTTAGCGAAGGAGGATACGCAGTATTTT.

This clonotype was picked up a small number of times. This chain connects TRBV6-5 to TRBJ1-3; D remains ambiguous. The CDR3 runs to 17 residues. The germline gives CDR1 MNHEY, CDR2 SVGAGI. The germline V and J ends were trimmed by 0 bases and 0 bases, with 12 bases remaining between them. The CDR3 region is CASSYSPGRGSGNTIYF. CDR3 nucleotide sequence: TGTGCCAGCAGTTACTCGCCGGGCCGGGGCTCTGGAAACACCATATATTTT.

This clonotype appeared a few times. The genes are TRBV4-1 and TRBJ2-4, with D perhaps TRBD1 or TRBD2 (5 bases each). The CDR3 extends over 14 amino acids. V was trimmed by 2 bases and J by 8 bases, leaving 13 bases between them. Per the germline V gene, CDR1 is MGHRA and CDR2 is YSYEKL. This CDR3 is CASSQTGRGDIQYF. Written as DNA, the CDR3 is TGCGCCAGCAGCCAAACGGGACGGGGAGACATTCAGTACTTC.

This clonotype was observed a few times. The J gene is TRBJ2-5, the V gene TRBV7-8, with D possibly being TRBD2 (7 bases). The CDR3 is 14 amino acids. Trimming cost V 7 bases and J 5 bases, with 17 bases left between them. Per germline, CDR1 SGHVS and CDR2 FQNEAQ. This chain's CDR3 is CASTPKGGVETQYF. The CDR3 nucleotides read TGTGCCAGCACCCCGAAGGGGGGGGTGGAGACCCAGTACTTC.

This clonotype appeared a single time. This chain joins TRBV5-1 and TRBJ1-2; D may be TRBD1 (5 bases). Germline V CDR1 and CDR2: SGHRS, YFSETQ. V lost 2 bases, J lost 4 bases, and 15 bases lay in between. The CDR3 runs to 15 residues. CDR3 sequence reads: CASSFDGRGGYGYTF. CDR3 nucleotides: TGCGCCAGCAGCTTCGACGGGAGGGGAGGCTATGGCTACACCTTC.

The J gene is TRBJ2-1, the V gene TRBV29-1, with no clear D. This CDR3 comprises 14 residues. V lost 5 bases, J lost 3 bases, and 14 bases lay in between. Germline values: CDR1 SQVTM, CDR2 ANQGSEA. CDR3 loop: CSVYRAFFYNEQFF. CDR3 in DNA: TGCAGCGTTTACCGGGCCTTCTTCTACAATGAGCAGTTCTTC.

This clonotype was counted a few times. CDR3 DNA: TGCAGCCCAGACGGGACCCACTTTAGCACAGATACGCAGTATTTT. Translating gives CSPDGTHFSTDTQYF. This chain links TRBV20-1 with TRBJ2-3; D tentatively reads TRBD1 or TRBD2 (5 bases each). The germline V gene encodes CDR1 DFQATT and CDR2 SNEGSKA (reference sequence). The CDR3 loop spans 15 amino acids.

There are a few counts of this clonotype. The chain employs TRBV11-3 and TRBJ2-5; tentative D call: TRBD2 (6 bases). The CDR3 is 16 residues long. The V and J ends lost 5 bases and 3 bases respectively, with 19 bases between them. Germline loops: CDR1 SGHNT, CDR2 YENEEA. In DNA, the CDR3 is TGTGCCAGCAGCCAGTGGGGAGGTTCGGGTGAAGAGACCCAGTACTTC. Amino acids: CASSQWGGSGEETQYF. Combining the CDR3 with reference TRBV11-3 and TRBJ2-5 gives the whole variable domain EAGVVQSPRYKIIEKKQPVAFWCNPISGHNTLYWYLQNLGQGPELLIRYENEEAVDDSQLPKDRFSAERLKGVDSTLKIQPAELGDSAVYLCASSQWGGSGEETQYFGPGTRLLVL.

The chain links TRBV9 to TRBJ2-1; TRBD2 matches 12 bases. The CDR3 spans 14 residues. V shed 7 bases, J shed 8 bases, and the junction held 7 bases outside the gene matches. CDR1 SGDLS and CDR2 YYNGEE come from the germline V gene. CDR3 residues: CASRPSGRADEQFF. The DNA for the CDR3 is TGTGCCAGCCGGCCTAGCGGGAGGGCCGATGAGCAGTTCTTC.

This clonotype was seen many times. V usage is TRBV7-9 and J usage is TRBJ2-7, with 7 bases aligning to TRBD2. CDR1 is SEHNR, CDR2 FQNEAQ, per germline (reference sequence). CDR3 size: 15 residues. J gave up 4 bases and V 5 bases, and 11 bases lay outside the gene matches. Here the CDR3 DNA reads TGTGCCAGCAGCCAAACGACAGCGGGGTCTTACGAGCAGTACTTC. It is translated as CASSQTTAGSYEQYF. Looking up the rest from reference TRBV7-9 and TRBJ2-7 gives the full variable domain: DTGVSQNPRHKITKRGQNVTFRCDPISEHNRLYWYRQTLGQGPEFLTYFQNEAQLEKSRLLSDRFSAERPKGSFSTLEIQRTEQGDSAMYLCASSQTTAGSYEQYFGPGTRLTVT.

A few counts support this clonotype. CDR3: CACQGLAGGSNTGELFF. CDR3 DNA: TGTGCCTGCCAGGGACTAGCGGGAGGTTCGAACACCGGGGAGCTGTTTTTT. The V call is TRBV30, the J call TRBJ2-2; TRBD2 matches 15 bases. The CDR3 has 17 amino acids. The germline CDR1 and CDR2 sequences are GTSNPN and SVGIG (reference sequence). V gave up 6 bases and J gave up 0 bases; unmatched junction bases: 5.

This clonotype was seen more than once but under ten times. The chain is built from TRBV3-1 and TRBJ2-5; maybe TRBD2 (6 bases). Trimming left V 5 bases short and J 3 bases short, with 13 bases between. Germline values: CDR1 LGHDT, CDR2 YNNKEL (reference sequence). The CDR3 consists of 14 residues. DNA for the CDR3: TGTGCCAGCAGCATTGCGGGAACTAAAGAGACCCAGTACTTC. The encoded protein is CASSIAGTKETQYF.

This chain uses TRBV6-1 with TRBJ2-1, with TRBD1 as a possible D gene (6 bases). V was shortened by 9 bases and J by 4 bases, with 25 bases between the two germline ends. The CDR3 sequence is 17 residues long. From germline, CDR1 is MNHNS and CDR2 SASEGT. Here the CDR3 reads CASRRTKGDTPYNEQFF. The CDR3 DNA sequence: TGTGCCAGTCGGCGGACCAAGGGGGACACCCCTTACAATGAGCAGTTCTTC.

The J gene is TRBJ2-2, the V gene TRBV25-1; D unresolved. Germline CDR1 and CDR2: MGHDK and SYGVNS. The CDR3 extends over 15 amino acids. Trimming took off 8 bases at V and 2 bases at J, with 15 bases between the two ends. The CDR3 spells CASSNTGFNTGELFF. Written as DNA, the CDR3 is TGTGCCAGCTCTAACACCGGGTTCAACACCGGGGAGCTGTTTTTT.

This clonotype was found many times. This chain links TRBV27 with TRBJ1-4, with D possibly being TRBD1 (5 bases). The CDR3 totals 13 residues. Looked up from germline, CDR1 is MNHEY and CDR2 is SMNVEV (reference sequence). The V end was cut by 3 bases, the J end by 8 bases, with 10 bases between. The CDR3 nucleotides are TGTGCCAGCAGTTTCCGGACATACGAAAAACTGTTTTTT. It yields the protein CASSFRTYEKLFF.

This clonotype was found a few times. The gene calls are TRBV12-3 or TRBV12-4 and TRBJ1-2, with D possibly matching TRBD1 (5 bases). The CDR3 totals 15 residues. Trimming shortened V by 4 bases and J by 7 bases, and 19 bases separated the two germline ends. The CDR3 DNA is TGTGCCAGCAGTTCCCCCCCTGGACGGGGCCCTGGCTACACCTTC. Its translation: CASSSPPGRGPGYTF.

J is TRBJ2-3 and V is TRBV24-1; possibly TRBD1 for D (6 bases). The CDR3 extends over 16 amino acids. Trimming shortened V by 3 bases and J by 4 bases, and 16 bases separated the two germline ends. CDR1 is KGHDR, CDR2 SFDVKD, per germline. CDR3 sequence: CATSDRDRLSADTQYF. The DNA of the CDR3 is TGTGCCACCAGTGATCGTGACAGGCTGAGCGCAGATACGCAGTATTTT.